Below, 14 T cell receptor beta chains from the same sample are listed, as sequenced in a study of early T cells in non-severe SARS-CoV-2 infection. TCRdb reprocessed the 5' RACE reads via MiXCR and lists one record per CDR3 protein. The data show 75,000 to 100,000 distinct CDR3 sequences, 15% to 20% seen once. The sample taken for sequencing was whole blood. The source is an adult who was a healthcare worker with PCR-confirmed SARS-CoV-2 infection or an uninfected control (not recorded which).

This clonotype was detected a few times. As DNA, the CDR3 is TGTGCCACCAGTGGTCAGGGGGCGATAACAGATACGCAGTATTTT. This gives the protein CATSGQGAITDTQYF. The chain recombines TRBV24-1 with TRBJ2-3; TRBD1 aligns across 8 bases. Germline loops: CDR1 KGHDR, CDR2 SFDVKD. The CDR3 has 15 residues. The junction had 6 bases not matched to a gene; V was cut back by 5 bases and J by 3 bases.

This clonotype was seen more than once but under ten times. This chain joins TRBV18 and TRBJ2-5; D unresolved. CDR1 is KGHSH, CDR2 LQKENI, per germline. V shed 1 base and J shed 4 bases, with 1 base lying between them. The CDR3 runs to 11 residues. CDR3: CASSPRETQYF. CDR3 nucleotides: TGTGCCAGCTCACCACGAGAGACCCAGTACTTC.

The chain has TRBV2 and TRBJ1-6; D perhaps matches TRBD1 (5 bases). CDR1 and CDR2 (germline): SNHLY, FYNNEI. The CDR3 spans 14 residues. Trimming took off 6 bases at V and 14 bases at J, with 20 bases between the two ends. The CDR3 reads CASRGLRGYSALHF. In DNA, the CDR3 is TGTGCCAGCAGGGGCTTACGGGGCTATTCGGCCCTCCACTTT. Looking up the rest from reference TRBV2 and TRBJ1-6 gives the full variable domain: EPEVTQTPSHQVTQMGQEVILRCVPISNHLYFYWYRQILGQKVEFLVSFYNNEISEKSEIFDDQFSVERPDGSNFTLKIRSTKLEDSAMYFCASRGLRGYSALHFGNGTRLTVT.

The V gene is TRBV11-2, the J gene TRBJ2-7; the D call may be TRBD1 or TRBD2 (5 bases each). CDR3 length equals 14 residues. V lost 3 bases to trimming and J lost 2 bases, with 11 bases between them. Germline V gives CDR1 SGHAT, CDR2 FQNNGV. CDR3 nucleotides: TGTGCCAGCAGCTTCGCCGGGACGGCCTACGAGCAGTACTTC. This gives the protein CASSFAGTAYEQYF.

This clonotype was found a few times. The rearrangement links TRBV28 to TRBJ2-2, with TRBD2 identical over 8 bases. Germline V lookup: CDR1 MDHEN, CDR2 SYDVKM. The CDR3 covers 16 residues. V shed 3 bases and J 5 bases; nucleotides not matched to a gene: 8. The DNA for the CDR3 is TGTGCCAGCAGTTTTAGTGTAGCGGGAAGGACCGGGGAGCTGTTTTTT. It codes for CASSFSVAGRTGELFF.

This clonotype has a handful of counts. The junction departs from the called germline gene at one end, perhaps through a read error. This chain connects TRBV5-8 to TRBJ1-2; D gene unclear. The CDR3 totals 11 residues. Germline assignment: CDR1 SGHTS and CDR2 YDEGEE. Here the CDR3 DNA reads TGTGCCAGCAGCTGGTTCTGGGCCGCCCTGTTC. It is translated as CASSWFWAALF.

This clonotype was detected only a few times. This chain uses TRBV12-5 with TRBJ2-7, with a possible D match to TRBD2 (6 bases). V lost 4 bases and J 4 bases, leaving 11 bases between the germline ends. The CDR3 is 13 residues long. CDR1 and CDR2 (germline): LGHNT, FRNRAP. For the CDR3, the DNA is TGTGCTAGTGGTTGGGCCGGGGGATACGAGCAGTACTTC. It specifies CASGWAGGYEQYF.

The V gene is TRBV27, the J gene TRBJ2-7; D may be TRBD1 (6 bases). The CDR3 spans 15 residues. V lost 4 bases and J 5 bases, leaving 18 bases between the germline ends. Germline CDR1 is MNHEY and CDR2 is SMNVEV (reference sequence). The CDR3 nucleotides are TGTGCCAGCAGTTCATGGTCAGGGGCTATCCACGAGCAGTACTTC. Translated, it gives CASSSWSGAIHEQYF.

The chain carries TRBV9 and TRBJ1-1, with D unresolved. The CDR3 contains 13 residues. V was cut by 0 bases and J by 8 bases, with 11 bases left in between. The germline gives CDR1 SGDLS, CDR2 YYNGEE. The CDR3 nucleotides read TGTGCCAGCAGCGTAGTGACCGCGTCGGAAGCTTTCTTT. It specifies CASSVVTASEAFF.

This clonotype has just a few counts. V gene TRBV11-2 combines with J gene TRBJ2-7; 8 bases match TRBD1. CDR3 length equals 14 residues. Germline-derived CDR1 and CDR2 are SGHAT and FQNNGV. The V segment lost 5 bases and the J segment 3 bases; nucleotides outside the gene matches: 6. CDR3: CASSPRQGNYEQYF. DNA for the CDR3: TGTGCCAGCAGCCCCCGACAGGGGAACTACGAGCAGTACTTC. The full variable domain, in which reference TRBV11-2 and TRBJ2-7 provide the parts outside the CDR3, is EAGVAQSPRYKIIEKRQSVAFWCNPISGHATLYWYQQILGQGPKLLIQFQNNGVVDDSQLPKDRFSAERLKGVDSTLKIQPAKLEDSAVYLCASSPRQGNYEQYFGPGTRLTVT.

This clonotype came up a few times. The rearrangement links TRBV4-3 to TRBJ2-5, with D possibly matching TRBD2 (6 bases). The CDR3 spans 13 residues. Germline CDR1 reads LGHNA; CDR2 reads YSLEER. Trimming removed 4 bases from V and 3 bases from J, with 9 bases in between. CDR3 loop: CASSPGLEETQYF. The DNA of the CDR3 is TGCGCCAGCAGCCCGGGACTGGAAGAGACCCAGTACTTC.

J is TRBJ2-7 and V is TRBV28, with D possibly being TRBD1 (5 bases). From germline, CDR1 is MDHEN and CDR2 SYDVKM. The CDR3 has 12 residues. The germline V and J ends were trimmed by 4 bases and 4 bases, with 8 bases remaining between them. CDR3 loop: CASSSHRYEQYF. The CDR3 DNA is TGTGCCAGCAGTTCCCACAGGTACGAGCAGTACTTC.

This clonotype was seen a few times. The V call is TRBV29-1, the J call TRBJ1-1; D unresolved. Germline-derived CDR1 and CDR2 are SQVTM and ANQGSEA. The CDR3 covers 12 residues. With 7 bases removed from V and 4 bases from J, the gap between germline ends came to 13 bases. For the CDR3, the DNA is TGCAGCGGGAGGACTGTGGCCACTGAAGCTTTCTTT. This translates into CSGRTVATEAFF.

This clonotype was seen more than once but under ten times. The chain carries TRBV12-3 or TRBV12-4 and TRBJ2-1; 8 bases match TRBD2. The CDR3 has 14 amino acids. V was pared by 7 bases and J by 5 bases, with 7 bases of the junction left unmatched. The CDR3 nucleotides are TGTGCCAGCACCCCGGGACTAGTAGACAATGAGCAGTTCTTC. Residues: CASTPGLVDNEQFF.